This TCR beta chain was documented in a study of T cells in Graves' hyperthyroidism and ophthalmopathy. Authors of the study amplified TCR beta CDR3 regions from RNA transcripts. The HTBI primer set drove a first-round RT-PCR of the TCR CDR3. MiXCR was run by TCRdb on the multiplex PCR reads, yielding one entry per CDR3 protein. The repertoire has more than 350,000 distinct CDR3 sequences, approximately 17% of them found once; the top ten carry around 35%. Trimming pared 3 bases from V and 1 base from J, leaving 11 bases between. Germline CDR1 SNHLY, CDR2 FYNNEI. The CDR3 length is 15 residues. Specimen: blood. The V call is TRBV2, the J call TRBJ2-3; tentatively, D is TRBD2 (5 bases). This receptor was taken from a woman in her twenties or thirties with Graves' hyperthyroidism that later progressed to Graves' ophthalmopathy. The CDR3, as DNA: TGTGCCAGCAGTGAGGATTGGCGGGGCACAGATACGCAGTATTTT. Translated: CASSEDWRGTDTQYF. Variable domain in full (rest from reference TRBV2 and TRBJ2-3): EPEVTQTPSHQVTQMGQEVILRCVPISNHLYFYWYRQILGQKVEFLVSFYNNEISEKSEIFDDQFSVERPDGSNFTLKIRSTKLEDSAMYFCASSEDWRGTDTQYFGPGTRLTVL.